This T cell receptor beta chain was sequenced in a study of identical twins. Points from the study as a whole: Excess twin sharing in beta out-of-frame sequences was weaker.

This clonotype has just a few counts. The antigen remains undetermined. TCRdb called the 5' RACE reads again in MiXCR, with one record for every CDR3 protein. This table has approximately 190,000 distinct CDR3 sequences, about 16% appearing once. Germline V gene sequence: CDR1 SQVTM, CDR2 ANQGSEA. This CDR3 has 13 residues. V shed 6 bases, J shed 9 bases, and the junction held 6 bases outside the gene matches. These same data were also listed under a study on T cells expressing NK-cell markers.

V and J are TRBV29-1 and TRBJ2-1; TRBD2 matches 12 bases. Sequencing was performed on CD8+ T cells sorted from blood. The sequence was collected from a woman between 18 and 29 years old in good health. CDR3 sequence (DNA): TGCAGCGTGACTAGCGGGAGCGGAAGTGAGCAGTTCTTC. Translation: CSVTSGSGSEQFF.